These T cell receptor beta chains were read from a single sample in a study of graft-versus-host responses after intestinal transplantation. Their target antigens are unknown. Profiling relied on immunoSEQ multiplex PCR, and the TCRdb table lists in-frame clones only, not all of them. The table lists roughly 96,000 clones, roughly nine tenths of them singletons. The sample was unstimulated CD8+ T cells sorted from spleen or lymph node cells, taken before intestinal transplant. The receptors derive from a human donor who received an intestinal transplant. Both conserved end residues are trimmed from each CDR3. Fields, in order: V gene, D gene, CDR3 protein. D genes are given only for firm matches.

TRBV10-1,TRBD1,ASSGQGRGTGELF
TRBV10-3,TRBD1,AISESERGHYEQY
TRBV5-1,NA,ASSFRVEDGELF
TRBV7-9,NA,ASSPFLTEAF
TRBV21-1,NA,ASSKGAGPGARTEAF
TRBV6-5,NA,ASSSGNTGELF
TRBV4-1,TRBD1,ASSRGGQGVEKLF
TRBV4-1,NA,ASSQDPTYPYEQY
TRBV2,NA,ATRGTGYEQY
TRBV14,NA,ASSPSGETQY
TRBV19,TRBD1,ASSTRQGRDEQY
TRBV5-6,NA,ASSLETGLSGANVLT
TRBV9,TRBD1,ASSPRTGWETQY
TRBV29-1,TRBD1,SARDRGNYEQY
TRBV2,NA,ASILPPEHEQY
TRBV27,TRBD2,ASSPGGGGFQETQY
TRBV28,NA,ASSSAGRHSNQPQH
TRBV19,TRBD2,ASSMLAGAVADTQY
TRBV5-1,TRBD2,ASSLGAGVEEQY
TRBV11-3,TRBD2,ASSAREGYEQY
TRBV4-1,NA,ASSQGLLGLQGSNQPQH
TRBV7-3,NA,ASSLGLGSKNIQY
TRBV4-3,NA,ASSQVAGATNYGYT
TRBV29-1,TRBD1,SVEGQGRNYNEQF
TRBV27,NA,ASRSQRLSSYNEQF
TRBV28,NA,ASSLGGGDYEQY
TRBV6-6,TRBD2,ASSRGGGNEQF
TRBV7-3,TRBD2,ASSRSGSSYNEQF
TRBV15,NA,ATSREEGASYEQY
TRBV9,TRBD1,ASSAEDRGPYGYT
TRBV11-1,NA,ASSPLFNAGELF
TRBV4-1,TRBD1,ASSHVGQGIYEQY
TRBV4-1,TRBD2,ASSRRLADNNEQF
TRBV5-5,TRBD1,ASSLGTGSLGYT
TRBV7-9,TRBD1,ASSKYNRDRDEKLF
TRBV6-6,NA,ASSYSTNNNQPQH
TRBV7-8,TRBD2,ASSFGDYTDEQF
TRBV27,TRBD1,ASSFDRGGEQY
TRBV29-1,NA,SVIYAGELF
TRBV7-2,NA,ASSPNGGSNQPQH
TRBV15,NA,ATSGDRFTDTQY
TRBV7-9,TRBD1,ASSFRQGYEQY
TRBV6-5,NA,ASSARGGIETQY
TRBV9,NA,ASSVPTSPNEQF
TRBV7-2,NA,ASSLSLEQY
TRBV7-3,TRBD2,ASSRGVSGGSNEQF
TRBV4-1,TRBD2,ASSQGRTSGYNEQF
TRBV5-1,NA,ASSLVQGGSYEQY
TRBV12-1,NA,ASSFAHSSSGRAYEQY
TRBV19,NA,ASSITQDSSYEQY